This TCR beta chain derives from a study of T cell responses to AZD1222 COVID-19 vaccine. Second doses were pooled across both intervals (about 4 or about 12 weeks). Comment on this clone: Its target is unknown.

The CDR3 has 12 residues. The ends lost 7 bases at V and 5 bases at J; junction bases unmatched: 4. Generated by immunoSEQ multiplex PCR, the TCRdb table keeps only in-frame clones and is missing some. Found here are approximately 150,000 clones, roughly 88% of them singletons; the top ten hold about 1.5%. Study results and caveats: Spike-specific TCR breadth and depth were elevated following two AZD1222 doses. White British people made up most donors, females outnumbered males, and clonal diversity was possibly underestimated.

This sequence joins TRBV12-3 or TRBV12-4 and TRBJ1-2; 7 bases align to TRBD1. The source is an adult who received the AZD1222 COVID-19 vaccine. Sequences were derived from peripheral blood, sampled 28 days after the second AZD1222 dose. This CDR3 reads CASTQTGYGYTF. The CDR3 coding sequence is TGTGCCAGCACCCAGACAGGGTATGGCTACACCTTC.